This TCR beta chain was sequenced for a study of shared clonotypes between healthy human individuals. Overall study context: There were three CD4 naive, three CD4 memory, two CD8 naive and one CD8 memory plates per donor. Points from the study as a whole: Naive subsets, compared against memory subsets, generally had larger estimated richness values.

The germline V gene has CDR1 MNHNS and CDR2 SASEGT. The CDR3 loop spans 13 amino acids. The V and J ends lost 7 bases and 1 base respectively, with 10 bases between them. Profiled with immunoSEQ multiplex PCR; TCRdb holds only in-frame clones, not every one. The repertoire has roughly 2 million clones, about 94% of them found once; the top ten carry about 0.13%. As concerns this clone: Its cognate antigen is unknown. Other DNA sequences of this sample code for an identical CDR3.

The receptor's source is a man aged 18 to 30 in good health. The chain is built from TRBV6-1 and TRBJ1-1; D gene ambiguous. The sequenced sample was naive CD4+ T cells sorted from blood. Documented subset: CD45RA+ positively selected. The CDR3 loop reads CASIRRGNTEAFF. The CDR3, as DNA: TGTGCCAGCATAAGACGGGGGAACACTGAAGCTTTCTTT.